This T cell receptor (beta chain) derives from a study of control samples from healthy donors and cancer patients. TCRdb keeps only in-frame clones here, not all; method: immunoSEQ multiplex PCR. This sample yields some 70,000 clones, of which more than 75% are seen a single time; 2.5% to 3.5% belongs to the top ten. This CDR3 spans 15 amino acids. CDR1 is LNHDA, CDR2 SQIVND, per germline (reference sequence). Germline trimming cut 4 bases from V and 2 bases from J; bases unmatched to any gene: 8. J is TRBJ2-7 and V is TRBV19; 7 nucleotides match TRBD1. The sample was PBMCs. The receptor's source is a woman aged 50 to 60 with lung cancer. The chain's CDR3 is CASSTSGGATYEQYF. The CDR3 DNA reads TGTGCCAGTAGTACATCAGGGGGAGCGACCTACGAGCAGTACTTC.